This T cell receptor (beta chain) is drawn from a study of glioma-infiltrating T cells. Findings of the study overall: CDR3 overlap between tissue and blood was very small. Tissue-blood divergence was below expectation in non-neoplastic patients, above in gliomas.

Using RNA template, CDR3s of TCR alpha and beta were amplified with iRepertoire arm-PCR. TCRdb processed the multiplex PCR reads anew with MiXCR; each CDR3 protein has one entry. This table has a few hundred thousand distinct CDR3 sequences, roughly two fifths appearing once. This clonotype was recorded once. The antigen is undetermined. The sequenced material came from glioma tissue, nonneoplastic brain tissue, or PBMCs (not recorded which). This TCR was recovered from a human donor with low-grade glioma or glioblastoma, undergoing nonglioma brain surgery, or in good health (not recorded which).

The CDR3 DNA is TGTGCCAGCAGCCAAGACAGGGATGGGAACACCATATATTTT. Translation gives CASSQDRDGNTIYF. The chain recombines TRBV12-3 or TRBV12-4 with TRBJ1-3, with 7 positions matching TRBD1. The CDR3 runs 14 residues. V was pared by 6 bases and J by 7 bases, with 9 bases of the junction left unmatched.